The sequence of this T cell receptor beta chain was determined in a study of OX40 agonist ivuxolimab in advanced cancers. Study background: Participants, roughly 81% male, averaged about 59 years of age, ranging from about 23 to 85.

Sequencing was performed with immunoSEQ multiplex PCR; in TCRdb, only in-frame clones are kept and a portion is missing. The sample carries 70,000 to 80,000 clones, 85% to 90% recorded once. Germline V CDR1 and CDR2: MNHNS, SASEGT. The CDR3 contains 15 residues. The rearrangement joins TRBV6-1 to TRBJ2-5, with 7 positions matching TRBD1. TRBJ2-7 explains the end of the DNA better; the J call may be wrong. The sequences come from CD4+ or CD8+ T cells sorted from blood, collected in a trial of the OX40 agonist ivuxolimab. The TCR was taken from an adult with an advanced solid tumor such as melanoma, head and neck, liver or kidney cancer. The CDR3 sequence: CASSVRQGGTYEQYF. CDR3 nucleotide sequence: TGTGCCAGCAGCGTACGACAGGGTGGGACCTACGAGCAGTACTTC.